These T cell receptor beta chains were read from a single sample in a study of shared clonotypes between healthy human individuals. The method was immunoSEQ multiplex PCR; TCRdb's version includes in-frame clones alone and lacks a portion of them. The sample lists around 2.5 million clones; approximately 93% were seen once. The material sequenced was naive CD4+ T cells from PBMCs. The receptors shown here come from a man aged 18 to 30 in good health. Some clones in this sample may be carry-over from other donors' samples. Each CDR3 is given with its conserved first and last residue. The order of the fields is V gene, D gene, J gene, clone size, CDR3 DNA, CDR3 protein. D genes are given only for firm matches. Clone size, where shown, is once, few, many, or a class for clones that have expanded.

TRBV7-2	-	TRBJ1-1	few	TGTGCCAGCAGCTTATTGGGCGAGAACACTGAAGCTTTCTTT	CASSLLGENTEAFF
TRBV10-3	-	TRBJ2-7	-	TGTGCCATCAGTGATCGGGGAAAGTCCTACGAGCAGTACTTC	CAISDRGKSYEQYF
TRBV28	TRBD1	TRBJ1-3	-	TGTCCAAGGAACAGGGGGCTTCTACCCTCTGGAAACACCATATATTTT	CPRNRGLLPSGNTIYF
TRBV30	-	TRBJ1-1	few	TGTGCCTGGAGTCCCCGGGACGAAACTTTCTTT	CAWSPRDETFF
TRBV6-1	-	TRBJ1-2	-	TGTGCCAGCAGTGACGGAGGGAAGAGGAACTATGGCTACACCTTC	CASSDGGKRNYGYTF
TRBV5-6	TRBD2	TRBJ2-3	-	TGTGCCAGCAGCACCTCAAGCGGGAGGGCCTTGGATACGCAGTATTTT	CASSTSSGRALDTQYF
TRBV30	-	TRBJ2-3	-	TGTGCCTGGAGCTCCTTTCTAGGGACAGATACGCAGTATTTT	CAWSSFLGTDTQYF
TRBV18	-	TRBJ2-3	-	TGTGCCAGCTCAATTCTCGCTAGCGCGGGCACAGATACGCAGTATTTT	CASSILASAGTDTQYF
TRBV29-1	-	TRBJ2-5	-	TGCAGCGCCCATCGAGGGTTCCAAGAGACCCAGTACTTC	CSAHRGFQETQYF
TRBV6-1	-	TRBJ2-7	-	TGTGCCAGCAGTGAAGTCTTCCGGACGGCCTACGAGCAGTACTTC	CASSEVFRTAYEQYF
TRBV2	-	TRBJ2-7	-	TGTGCCAGCCGGAGACAGGACTACGAGCAGTACTTC	CASRRQDYEQYF
TRBV5-1	TRBD2	TRBJ2-3	-	TGCGCCAGCAGCTTGGATCGCTCTAGCGGGAGTGGTACAGATACGCAGTATTTT	CASSLDRSSGSGTDTQYF
TRBV27	-	TRBJ2-5	-	TGTGCCAGCAGTTTTTGGCAGGGGAAACAAGAGACCCAGTACTTC	CASSFWQGKQETQYF
TRBV10-3	-	TRBJ1-2	-	TGTGCCATCAGTATTTTAGGGGCTGGCTATGGCTACACCTTC	CAISILGAGYGYTF
TRBV30	-	TRBJ1-6	-	TGTGCCTGGAGTCGATTAGCGAGCAATTCACCCCTCCACTTT	CAWSRLASNSPLHF
TRBV7-9	-	TRBJ2-3	-	TGTGCCAGCAGCCTTGGACTCCCCGGCACAGATACGCAGTATTTT	CASSLGLPGTDTQYF
TRBV7-9	TRBD1	TRBJ1-5	few	TGTGCCAGCAGCTCCTCTACAGGGGGCAATCAGCCCCAGCATTTT	CASSSSTGGNQPQHF
TRBV6-1	-	TRBJ1-5	-	TGTGCCAGCAGGCCTCCTCGAGGGGGCAATCAGCCCCAGCATTTT	CASRPPRGGNQPQHF
TRBV27	TRBD2	TRBJ2-3	-	TGTGCCAGCAGTCTCCGGACTAGCGGGAGGTCAGATACGCAGTATTTT	CASSLRTSGRSDTQYF
TRBV4-1	-	TRBJ2-3	-	TGCGCCAGCAGTTGGGGGAACGGACGCAACACAGATACGCAGTATTTT	CASSWGNGRNTDTQYF
TRBV7-9	TRBD1	TRBJ1-2	-	TGTGCCAGCAGCCCAATGGGACAGGAATTTTATGGCTACACCTTC	CASSPMGQEFYGYTF
TRBV6-6	-	TRBJ1-2	-	TGTGCCAGCAGTTCGTCCCCGGGACGGAGGATTGGTGGCTACACCTTC	CASSSSPGRRIGGYTF
TRBV5-1	-	TRBJ2-5	-	TGCGCCAGCAGCATCGGGACACCTTTCGAGACCCAGTACTTC	CASSIGTPFETQYF
TRBV15	-	TRBJ2-7	-	TGTGCCACCAGCAGAGATACGGTCTCCTACGAGCAGTACTTC	CATSRDTVSYEQYF
TRBV5-6	-	TRBJ2-5	-	TGTGCCAGCAGCTTGGGAATAGAGACCCAGTACTTC	CASSLGIETQYF
TRBV6-5	-	TRBJ2-7	-	TGTGCCAGCAGTTACTCGGCCTACGAGCAGTACTTC	CASSYSAYEQYF